The TCR beta chain described here comes from a study of regulatory T cells in long-lasting Graves disease. Noted time point: newly diagnosed GD, antithyroid drugs for less than 3 months. TCR sequences were obtained from RNA taken from PBMCs. The patients were enrolled through endocrinology in Xi'an, China. According to the study, TCR beta libraries were built with iRepertoire HTBI primers and CDR3-region Arm-PCR. Via MiXCR, TCRdb re-called the multiplex PCR reads, giving one row per CDR3 protein. The repertoire includes around 450,000 distinct CDR3 sequences, 15% to 20% of them detected once, and about 12% sits in the top ten. This clonotype came up a few times. V was shortened by 2 bases and J by 5 bases, with 6 bases between the two germline ends. The CDR3 has 13 amino acids. Looked up from germline, CDR1 is LNHNV and CDR2 is YYDKDF (reference sequence). The sample was also reused in another study, on T cells in Graves' hyperthyroidism and ophthalmopathy. From that study: Stable Graves' hyperthyroidism meant no ophthalmopathy progression within 18 months.

Sequencing was performed on peripheral blood mononuclear cells (PBMCs), taken at new diagnosis, from a patient treated with antithyroid drugs. The TCR comes from a man aged 35 to 55 with Graves disease. This rearrangement joins TRBV15 to TRBJ2-2; D call uncertain. CDR3 nucleotide sequence: TGTGCCACCAGCAGATACAATACCGGGGAGCTGTTTTTT. Translated: CATSRYNTGELFF.